The sample holds a few counts of the clone carrying this T cell receptor (beta chain). Its antigen is unknown. Unique molecular identifiers were present on cDNA, and template switching added a universal primer site. TCRdb fed the 5' RACE reads into MiXCR, producing one record per CDR3 protein. The sample has hundreds of thousands of distinct CDR3 sequences, around a sixth seen once. This sample is part of a study of identical twins. Study conclusions and caveats: Modelling underestimated the level of out-of-frame TCR alpha sharing observed in monozygotic twins. Cross-sectional statistical analysis was relied on for the conclusions, without the same donors being followed.

The length of the CDR3 is 16 residues. V dropped 5 bases and J dropped 2 bases, with 17 bases sitting between them. CDR1 is SGHNT and CDR2 is YENEEA in the germline V gene. These data also formed part of another study, on T cells expressing NK-cell markers. That work adds: Dominant NKG2C+ clonotypes in six donors made up about 1.0-7.0% of CD8+ T cells.

The sequence derives from a woman aged 18-29 years in good health. Sequences were obtained from PBMCs. This chain links TRBV11-3 with TRBJ2-3; weak D call: TRBD2 (6 bases). This CDR3 is CASSPGVRRDTDTQYF. CDR3 nucleotide sequence: TGTGCCAGCAGCCCGGGGGTGCGGAGGGACACAGATACGCAGTATTTT.